This record covers a single T cell receptor (beta chain). What it recognizes is unknown. The data were obtained in a study of human thymus T cells. General study points: Blood and thymic repertoires both appeared biased in V and J gene usage.

Donation was from healthy Finnish infants who were having corrective surgery that addressed congenital heart defects. A roughly 0.45-1 mL peripheral blood aliquot was taken intraoperatively from four of eight donors. The CDR3 runs to 14 residues. Unmatched junction bases numbered 6, after V lost 8 bases and J lost 3 bases. Germline-derived CDR1 and CDR2 are LNHDA and SQIVND (reference sequence). Sequencing was performed with immunoSEQ multiplex PCR; in TCRdb, only in-frame clones are kept and a portion is missing. The top ten clones hold 0.15% to 0.2% of a sample with approximately 46,000 clones, more than 85% of them seen once.

The sequence was collected from a girl in the first two years of life with a congenital heart defect but otherwise immunologically healthy. Sequencing input: blood. The gene calls are TRBV19 and TRBJ2-1; 8 bases map to TRBD2. CDR3 loop: CASAPGGSYNEQFF. CDR3 coding DNA: TGTGCCAGTGCTCCGGGAGGGAGCTACAATGAGCAGTTCTTC.